A single sample is the source of the 24 T cell receptor beta chains below, sequenced in a study of CD8+CD57+ T cells in acquired aplastic anemia. Patients who underwent sequencing had shown CD8+CD57+ cell expansion by flow cytometry. According to the study, genomic DNA was the template for TCR beta VDJ and CDR3 profiling. TCRdb re-derived calls from the reads in MiXCR, one entry per CDR3 protein. The table records roughly 260,000 distinct CDR3 sequences, around 43% of them present only once. The sample was sorted CD4+, CD8+, or CD8+CD57+ T cells (not recorded which) from PBMCs. The source of these receptors is a human donor with aplastic anemia.

This clonotype has at least ten counts. The chain is built from TRBV6-1 and TRBJ1-2; the match to TRBD1 covers 8 bases. The CDR3 sequence is 15 residues long. CDR1 is MNHNS, CDR2 SASEGT, per germline. Unmatched junction bases numbered 7, after V lost 6 bases and J lost 1 base. The CDR3 DNA is TGTGCCAGCAGAACCCAGGGGGCTGGTAACTATGGCTACACCTTC. This codes for CASRTQGAGNYGYTF.

This clonotype occurred many times. This sequence joins TRBV10-3 and TRBJ2-1; 8 bases line up with TRBD2. CDR1 is ENHRY, CDR2 SYGVKD, per germline. Trimming removed 2 bases from V and 1 base from J; junction bases left unmatched: 4. The CDR3 spans 16 residues. The CDR3 spells CAISEGTSSSYNEQFF. The CDR3 DNA reads as TGTGCCATCAGTGAGGGGACTAGTTCGTCCTACAATGAGCAGTTCTTC.

The chain has TRBV12-3 or TRBV12-4 and TRBJ2-4; possible D gene TRBD2, 7 bases. V lost 8 bases and J lost 2, with 16 bases in between. The CDR3 has 15 residues. The CDR3 nucleotides are TGTGCCAGCTGGAGGGGGGGGCTGTCCAAAAACATTCAGTACTTC. Residues: CASWRGGLSKNIQYF.

The chain combines TRBV6-2 or TRBV6-3 with TRBJ2-1; 8 nucleotides agree with TRBD2. Germline CDR1 is MNHEY and CDR2 is SVGEGT. The V gene end was trimmed by 0 bases and the J gene end by 10 bases; junction bases not matched to a gene: 2. The CDR3 has 13 amino acids. CDR3 residues: CASSYSASGEQFF. In nucleotides, the CDR3 is TGTGCCAGCAGTTACTCGGCTAGCGGGGAGCAGTTCTTC.

This clonotype was recorded many times. The chain joins TRBV20-1 to TRBJ2-1; 11 nucleotides agree with TRBD2. J lost 5 bases, V lost 5 bases, and 5 bases had no gene match. Germline values: CDR1 DFQATT, CDR2 SNEGSKA (reference sequence). The CDR3 contains 14 residues. CDR3 sequence: CSAGSGRGDNEQFF. CDR3 nucleotide sequence: TGCAGTGCTGGTAGCGGGAGGGGGGACAATGAGCAGTTCTTC.

This clonotype was recorded at least ten times. The rearrangement uses TRBV9 and TRBJ2-3, with 10 positions matching TRBD1. The CDR3 covers 15 residues. V lost 0 bases, J lost 6 bases, and 4 bases stayed unmatched. Germline loops: CDR1 SGDLS, CDR2 YYNGEE. The CDR3 loop reads CASSVDGTGEDTQYF. CDR3 sequence (DNA): TGTGCCAGCAGCGTAGATGGGACAGGGGAGGATACGCAGTATTTT.

V is TRBV9 and J is TRBJ1-6, with 9 bases aligning to TRBD1. The CDR3 covers 15 residues. V gave up 3 bases and J gave up 10 bases; unmatched junction bases: 8. Germline V gene lookup returns CDR1 SGDLS and CDR2 YYNGEE. The CDR3 protein is CASSAIGTGYSPLHF. CDR3 sequence (DNA): TGTGCCAGCAGCGCCATCGGGACAGGGTACTCACCCCTCCACTTT.

This clonotype was seen ten or more times. This chain connects TRBV5-1 to TRBJ1-2; 9 bases map to TRBD1. This CDR3 is built from 14 residues. V dropped 5 bases and J dropped 6; count of bases not matched to a gene: 8. The germline gives CDR1 SGHRS, CDR2 YFSETQ. CDR3 bases: TGCGCCAGCAGTATGTTCACAGGGGGCCATGGCTACACCTTC. Translation gives CASSMFTGGHGYTF. The variable domain in full, with the rest retrieved from reference TRBV5-1 and TRBJ1-2, is KAGVTQTPRYLIKTRGQQVTLSCSPISGHRSVSWYQQTPGQGLQFLFEYFSETQRNKGNFPGRFSGRQFSNSRSEMNVSTLELGDSALYLCASSMFTGGHGYTFGSGTRLTVV.

The V gene is TRBV7-6, the J gene TRBJ1-1, with a tentative D call TRBD1 (5 bases). CDR1 SGHVS and CDR2 FNYEAQ come from the germline V gene. With 4 bases removed from V and 4 bases from J, the gap between germline ends came to 13 bases. The CDR3 extends over 14 amino acids. The CDR3 is CASSSGPEGTEAFF. DNA for the CDR3: TGTGCCAGCAGCTCGGGACCCGAGGGCACTGAAGCTTTCTTT.

The chain is built from TRBV7-9 and TRBJ1-1, with 8 bases identical to TRBD1. This CDR3 is 20 amino acids long. V trimming: 5 bases; J trimming: 4 bases; junction bases outside the gene matches: 24. Germline CDR1 SEHNR, CDR2 FQNEAQ (reference sequence). The CDR3 region is CASSPAATDRDHFWSTEAFF. The CDR3 DNA sequence: TGTGCCAGCAGCCCGGCCGCGACGGACAGGGACCATTTCTGGAGCACTGAAGCTTTCTTT.

J is TRBJ1-6 and V is TRBV2, with D possibly being TRBD1 (6 bases). V lost 5 bases to trimming and J lost 8 bases, with 22 bases between them. The germline gives CDR1 SNHLY, CDR2 FYNNEI. The CDR3 covers 17 residues. The CDR3 reads CASSRRRTTGFDSPLHF. CDR3 DNA: TGTGCCAGCAGTCGACGCAGGACCACAGGGTTTGATTCACCCCTCCACTTT.

The chain carries TRBV11-1 and TRBJ1-2; D unclear. The CDR3 extends over 10 amino acids. The V end lost 2 bases, the J end lost 10 bases, and 5 bases lay between the germline ends. Germline assignment: CDR1 SGHAT and CDR2 FQDESV (reference sequence). DNA for the CDR3: TGTGCCAGCAGCTTATTGGCCTACACCTTC. This sequence encodes CASSLLAYTF.

The sample holds a few counts of this clonotype. A much larger clone lies one base from this, so it may be a read error. The V call is TRBV6-1, the J call TRBJ1-5; maybe TRBD1 (5 bases). From germline, CDR1 is MNHNS and CDR2 SASEGT. This CDR3 spans 15 amino acids. V gave up 4 bases and J gave up 5 bases, with 15 bases separating them. The CDR3 is CASSALSGTHQPQHF. CDR3 in DNA: TGTGCCAGCAGTGCACTATCAGGGACCCATCAGCCCCAGCATTTT.

The CDR3 here is CASSRNEDYEQYF. The CDR3 DNA follows: TGCGCCAGCAGCCGGAACGAGGACTACGAGCAGTACTTC. V is TRBV5-1 and J is TRBJ2-7; no reliable D call. CDR3 length equals 13 residues. Between the trimmed V and J ends, which lost 4 bases and 3 bases, there was a span of 11 bases. From germline, CDR1 is SGHRS and CDR2 YFSETQ. Based on the CDR3 plus reference TRBV5-1 and TRBJ2-7, the full variable domain is KAGVTQTPRYLIKTRGQQVTLSCSPISGHRSVSWYQQTPGQGLQFLFEYFSETQRNKGNFPGRFSGRQFSNSRSEMNVSTLELGDSALYLCASSRNEDYEQYFGPGTRLTVT.

In this sample, this clonotype turned up many times. V gene TRBV6-2 or TRBV6-3 combines with J gene TRBJ1-1; TRBD1 aligns across 9 bases. Looked up from germline, CDR1 is MNHEY and CDR2 is SVGEGT. The V and J ends lost 7 bases and 4 bases, in that order; junction bases with no gene match: 7. This CDR3 has 14 residues. CDR3 DNA: TGTGCCAGCATCGAACAGGGGGCGCGCACTGAAGCTTTCTTT. Translating gives CASIEQGARTEAFF.

The chain uses TRBV30 and TRBJ2-7, with 8 bases matching TRBD1. The germline gives CDR1 GTSNPN, CDR2 SVGIG (reference sequence). This CDR3 is built from 14 residues. As DNA, the CDR3 is TGTGCTGGGGGCCACGGGACAGGTTACTACGAGCAGTACTTC. Its translation is CAGGHGTGYYEQYF.

V and J are TRBV7-9 and TRBJ2-3; unclear D gene. CDR1 and CDR2 (germline): SEHNR, FQNEAQ (reference sequence). The CDR3 loop spans 15 amino acids. V was trimmed by 5 bases and J by 0 bases, leaving 12 bases between them. CDR3 in amino acids: CASSLTVTSTDTQYF. DNA of the CDR3: TGTGCCAGCAGCCTGACCGTTACTAGCACAGATACGCAGTATTTT.

This clonotype was recorded at least ten times. The V and J genes are TRBV7-9 and TRBJ2-3, with TRBD1 matching 10 bases. The germline CDR1 and CDR2 sequences are SEHNR and FQNEAQ (reference sequence). CDR3 length: 16 residues. Trimming took 2 bases from V and 3 from J; bases not matched to a gene: 5. The CDR3 spells CASSLRDRGVTDTQYF. The CDR3 region has the DNA TGTGCCAGCAGCTTAAGGGACAGGGGAGTTACAGATACGCAGTATTTT.

This clonotype was recorded many times. V gene TRBV7-9 combines with J gene TRBJ2-7; 7 bases map to TRBD1. The CDR3 loop spans 14 amino acids. V shed 1 base and J 3 bases; nucleotides not matched to a gene: 3. Germline V gene lookup returns CDR1 SEHNR and CDR2 FQNEAQ (reference sequence). DNA of the CDR3: TGTGCCAGCAGCTTAGGGCAGGGGGACTACGAGCAGTACTTC. It encodes CASSLGQGDYEQYF.

V gene TRBV19 combines with J gene TRBJ2-5; D is possibly TRBD1 (5 bases). CDR1 is LNHDA, CDR2 SQIVND, per germline (reference sequence). The CDR3 loop spans 13 amino acids. Trimming removed 6 bases at V and 2 bases at J, with 10 bases between. DNA of the CDR3: TGTGCCAGTAGAGGGGATAATCAAGAGACCCAGTACTTC. Amino acids: CASRGDNQETQYF. Using reference TRBV19 and TRBJ2-5 for the parts outside the CDR3, the full variable domain is DGGITQSPKYLFRKEGQNVTLSCEQNLNHDAMYWYRQDPGQGLRLIYYSQIVNDFQKGDIAEGYSVSREKKESFPLTVTSAQKNPTAFYLCASRGDNQETQYFGPGTRLLVL.

The rearrangement uses TRBV7-6 and TRBJ2-1, with TRBD1 as a possible D gene (5 bases). The V gene's germline CDR1 is SGHVS and CDR2 FNYEAQ. This CDR3 has 12 residues. The V gene lost 5 bases and the J gene lost 10 bases, with 12 bases spanning the gap. The CDR3 bases are TGTGCCAGCAGCGATGGGGCGAGGGAGCAGTTCTTC. Protein: CASSDGAREQFF.

The CDR3 reads CASSLGGQGSAYNSPLHF. CDR3 bases: TGTGCCAGCAGTTTAGGAGGACAGGGGAGCGCCTATAATTCACCCCTCCACTTT. V usage is TRBV19 and J usage is TRBJ1-6; 9 positions agree with TRBD1. V lost 9 bases and J lost 2; bases outside the gene matches: 14. In germline, CDR1 is LNHDA, CDR2 SQIVND (reference sequence). This CDR3 has 18 residues.

This clonotype was seen only a few times. The chain joins TRBV7-9 to TRBJ1-2; D perhaps matches TRBD1 (5 bases). The CDR3 covers 15 residues. Deletions cut 5 bases from V and 0 bases from J, with 13 bases between. From germline, CDR1 is SEHNR and CDR2 FQNEAQ (reference sequence). CDR3: CASSGGTQTNYGYTF. As DNA, the CDR3 is TGTGCCAGCAGCGGAGGGACCCAGACTAACTATGGCTACACCTTC.

This clonotype has a count of ten or more. The chain joins TRBV6-6 to TRBJ2-5; 11 bases fit TRBD2. V dropped 6 bases and J dropped 4; count of bases not matched to a gene: 10. From germline, CDR1 is MNHNY and CDR2 SVGAGI (reference sequence). This CDR3 is 16 amino acids long. CDR3 sequence reads: CASSQRLAGYGETQYF. In nucleotides, the CDR3 is TGTGCCAGCAGCCAGAGACTAGCGGGGTATGGAGAGACCCAGTACTTC.